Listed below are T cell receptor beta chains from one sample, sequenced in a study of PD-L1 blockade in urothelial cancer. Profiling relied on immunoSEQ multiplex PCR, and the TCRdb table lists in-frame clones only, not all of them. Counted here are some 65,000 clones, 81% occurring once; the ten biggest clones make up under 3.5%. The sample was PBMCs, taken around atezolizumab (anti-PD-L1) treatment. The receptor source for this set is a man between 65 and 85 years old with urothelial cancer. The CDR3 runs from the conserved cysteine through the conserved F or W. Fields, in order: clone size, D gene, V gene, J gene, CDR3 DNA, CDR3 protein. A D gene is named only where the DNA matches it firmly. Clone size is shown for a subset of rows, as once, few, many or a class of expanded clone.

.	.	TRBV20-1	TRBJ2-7	TGCAGTGCTAGAGACGGCTACGAGCAGTACTTC	CSARDGYEQYF
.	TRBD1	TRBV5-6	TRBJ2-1	TGTGCCAGCAGCTTGGACGGGACAGCTAACAATGAGCAGTTCTTC	CASSLDGTANNEQFF
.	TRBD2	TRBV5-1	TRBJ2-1	TGCGCCAGCAGCTTGGCGGGGGGACTAGCGGGAGTTAGCGGATTAAATGAGCAGTTCTTC	CASSLAGGLAGVSGLNEQFF
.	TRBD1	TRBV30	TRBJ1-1	TGTGCCTGGGGGTGGGGGACAGGGGACACTGAAGCTTTCTTT	CAWGWGTGDTEAFF
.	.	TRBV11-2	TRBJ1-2	TGTGCCAGCAGCACCGGCGGGAGAGCTAACTATGGCTACACCTTC	CASSTGGRANYGYTF
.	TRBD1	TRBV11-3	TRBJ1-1	TGTGCCAGCAGCTTGACAGGGTTCACTGAAGCTTTCTTT	CASSLTGFTEAFF
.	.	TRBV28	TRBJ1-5	TGTGCCAGCAGAGCACACTTCCAGGGGAATCAGCCCCAGCATTTT	CASRAHFQGNQPQHF
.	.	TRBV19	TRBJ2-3	TGTGCCAGTAGTCCCCGAGGGTGGGGCACAGATACGCAGTATTTT	CASSPRGWGTDTQYF
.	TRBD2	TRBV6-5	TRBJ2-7	TGTGCCAGCGGCAGGACTAGTAATCTGTACGAGCAGTACTTC	CASGRTSNLYEQYF
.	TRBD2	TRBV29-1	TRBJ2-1	TGCAGCGTGAACCGCCCTAGCGGGACGTCCTACAATGAGCAGTTCTTC	CSVNRPSGTSYNEQFF
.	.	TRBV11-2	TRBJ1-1	TGTGCCAGCAGCCCCGCCGGGGGGATTCGCACTGAAGCTTTCTTT	CASSPAGGIRTEAFF
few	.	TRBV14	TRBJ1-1	TGTGCCAGCAGCTATGGGACTGGCACTGAAGCTTTCTTT	CASSYGTGTEAFF
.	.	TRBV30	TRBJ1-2	TGTGCCTGGAGCGCTCAAGGGGCAGGGGGCTACACCTTC	CAWSAQGAGGYTF
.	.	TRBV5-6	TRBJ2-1	TGTGCCAGCAGCGCGTCGCGAGAGCAGTTCTTC	CASSASREQFF
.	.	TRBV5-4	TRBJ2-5	TGTGCCAGCAGCCCGACTGGAGGAGAGACCCAGTACTTC	CASSPTGGETQYF
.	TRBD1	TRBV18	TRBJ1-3	TGTGCCAGCTCACCGGACAGGGTTGGAAACACCATATATTTT	CASSPDRVGNTIYF
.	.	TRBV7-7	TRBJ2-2	TGTGCTAGCAGCTTAGCGGCACAGAACACCGGGGAGCTGTTTTTT	CASSLAAQNTGELFF
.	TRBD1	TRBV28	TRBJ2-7	TGTGCCAGCAGCCGGGGAGGGGGACAGGGTTACTACGAGCAGTACTTC	CASSRGGGQGYYEQYF
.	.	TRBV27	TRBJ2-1	TGTGCCAGCAGTTCGTTTGGGAGCTCCTACAATGAGCAGTTCTTC	CASSSFGSSYNEQFF
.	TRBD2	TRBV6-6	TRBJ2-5	TGTGCCAGCAGTCGACTAGCGGGCGGAGAGACCCAGTACTTC	CASSRLAGGETQYF
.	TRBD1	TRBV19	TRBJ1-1	TGTGCCACCGCAAGGGGGCTAGGCACTGAAGCTTTCTTT	CATARGLGTEAFF
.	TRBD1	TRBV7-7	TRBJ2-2	TGTGCTAGCAGCCCAGACAGGGGCGCCGGGGAGCTGTTTTTT	CASSPDRGAGELFF
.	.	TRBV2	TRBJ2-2	TGTGCCAGCAGTGACACCAGGATCGGGGAGCTGTTTTTT	CASSDTRIGELFF
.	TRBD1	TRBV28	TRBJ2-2	TGTGCCAGCAGTTCGCCGGGACAGGGAAACACCGGGGAGCTGTTTTTT	CASSSPGQGNTGELFF
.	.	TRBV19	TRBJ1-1	TGTGCCAGTAGTAGGGTACAGGCTGGCGACACTGAAGCTTTCTTT	CASSRVQAGDTEAFF
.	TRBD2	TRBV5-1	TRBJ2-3	TGCGCCAGCAGTGTGGGACTAGCGGGAGAAGATACGCAGTATTTT	CASSVGLAGEDTQYF
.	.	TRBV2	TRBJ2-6	TGTGCCAGCAGTGATACATTTCTCTCTGGGGCCAACGTCCTGACTTTC	CASSDTFLSGANVLTF
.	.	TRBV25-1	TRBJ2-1	TGTGCCAGCAGTGAAGGTCTAAACTCCTACAATGAGCAGTTCTTC	CASSEGLNSYNEQFF
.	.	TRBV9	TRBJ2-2	TGTGCCAGCAGCGCCCTCGCCGGGGAGCTGTTTTTT	CASSALAGELFF
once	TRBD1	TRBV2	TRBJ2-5	TGTGCCAGCAAGTCGACAGGGATTTTCGAGACCCAGTACTTC	CASKSTGIFETQYF
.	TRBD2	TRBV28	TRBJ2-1	TGTGCCAGCAGTTACTCCGGGACTAGCGGGGCAGACAATGAGCAGTTCTTC	CASSYSGTSGADNEQFF
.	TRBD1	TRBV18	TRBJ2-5	TGTGCCAGCTCGGGACAGGGGACGCGACAAGAGACCCAGTACTTC	CASSGQGTRQETQYF
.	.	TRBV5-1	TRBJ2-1	TGCGCCAGCAGTCTTCTAGCTGGAGCCTACAATGAGCAGTTCTTC	CASSLLAGAYNEQFF
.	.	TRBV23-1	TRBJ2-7	TGCGCCAGCCGACTGGGCTTTCGGGGGTACGAGCAGTACTTC	CASRLGFRGYEQYF
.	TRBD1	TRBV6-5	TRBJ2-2	TGTGCCAGCAGTTACTCCCCGACAGGGGATACCGGGGAGCTGTTTTTT	CASSYSPTGDTGELFF